The 21 T cell receptor beta chains presented below share a single source sample, sequenced in a study of cytomegalovirus exposure and HLA in healthy donors. A multiplex PCR was run with 60 Vbeta primers and 13 Jbeta primers. Only in-frame clones appear in the TCRdb table, and some are missing; sequencing was by immunoSEQ multiplex PCR. The data hold around 100,000 clones, with 65% to 75% observed a single time. Sequencing input: PBMCs. These receptor sequences come from a young man in good health and CMV-seropositive.

This sequence joins TRBV2 and TRBJ2-5; TRBD1 matches 7 bases. The V segment lost 8 bases and the J segment 7 bases; nucleotides outside the gene matches: 13. CDR1 and CDR2 (germline): SNHLY, FYNNEI. The CDR3 is 14 residues long. CDR3 bases: TGTGCCAGCCGTTCCGAGGGGGCACCCGGGACCCAGTACTTC. This translates into CASRSEGAPGTQYF.

The J gene is TRBJ1-3, the V gene TRBV28; D is ambiguous. Germline CDR1 reads MDHEN; CDR2 reads SYDVKM. The CDR3 is 16 residues long. V lost 2 bases to trimming and J lost 0 bases, with 11 bases between them. The CDR3 DNA follows: TGTGCCAGCAGTTTAGGAGGGCTTAGCTCTGGAAACACCATATATTTT. It translates to CASSLGGLSSGNTIYF.

V usage is TRBV5-1 and J usage is TRBJ1-2; 8 nucleotides line up with TRBD1. Losses at the gene ends were 7 bases for V and 6 bases for J; bases not matched to a gene: 5. CDR1 is SGHRS, CDR2 YFSETQ, per germline. The CDR3 is 12 amino acids. The CDR3 loop is CASVGQGNGYTF. Written as DNA, the CDR3 is TGCGCCAGCGTTGGACAGGGTAATGGCTACACCTTC.

The J gene is TRBJ2-7, the V gene TRBV4-1; 8 positions match TRBD1. The CDR3 consists of 15 residues. Germline V CDR1 and CDR2: MGHRA, YSYEKL. The ends lost 1 base at V and 6 bases at J; junction bases unmatched: 8. CDR3 in amino acids: CASSQAGTGVGEQYF. Written as DNA, the CDR3 is TGCGCCAGCAGCCAAGCCGGGACAGGAGTAGGCGAGCAGTACTTC.

The chain recombines TRBV5-1 with TRBJ2-2; 8 bases are a match to TRBD2. Losses at the gene ends were 5 bases for V and 1 base for J; bases not matched to a gene: 1. The germline V gene encodes CDR1 SGHRS and CDR2 YFSETQ. The length of the CDR3 is 14 residues. CDR3 DNA sequence: TGCGCCAGCAGTAGCGGGGTGAACACCGGGGAGCTGTTTTTT. Its protein is CASSSGVNTGELFF. The whole variable domain, remainder taken from reference TRBV5-1 and TRBJ2-2, is KAGVTQTPRYLIKTRGQQVTLSCSPISGHRSVSWYQQTPGQGLQFLFEYFSETQRNKGNFPGRFSGRQFSNSRSEMNVSTLELGDSALYLCASSSGVNTGELFFGEGSRLTVL.

This clone was recorded a few times. V gene TRBV5-5 combines with J gene TRBJ2-5; 8 nucleotides agree with TRBD2. V dropped 3 bases and J dropped 5; count of bases not matched to a gene: 15. The CDR3 length is 17 residues. Germline V CDR1 and CDR2: SGHKS, YYEKEE (reference sequence). This CDR3 reads CASSSPRRVERGETQYF. The CDR3 nucleotides are TGTGCCAGCAGCTCTCCTCGCAGGGTCGAGCGGGGGGAGACCCAGTACTTC.

The chain couples TRBV2 to TRBJ2-2; TRBD2 matches 11 bases. V shed 4 bases, J shed 5 bases, and the junction held 0 bases outside the gene matches. The CDR3 extends over 14 amino acids. The germline V gene has CDR1 SNHLY and CDR2 FYNNEI. CDR3 nucleotides: TGTGCCAGCAGTGTAGCGGGGGGGACCGGGGAGCTGTTTTTT. It is translated as CASSVAGGTGELFF.

This chain connects TRBV9 to TRBJ2-1; 8 bases are a match to TRBD1. Germline CDR1 and CDR2: SGDLS and YYNGEE. The CDR3 has 15 residues. Trimming removed 0 bases from V and 4 bases from J; junction bases left unmatched: 3. This CDR3 is CASSVVGTGYNEQFF. As DNA, the CDR3 is TGTGCCAGCAGCGTAGTCGGGACAGGTTACAATGAGCAGTTCTTC.

The chain combines TRBV23-1 with TRBJ2-3, with 9 positions matching TRBD2. TRBV23-1 is an ORF, with its function uncertain. V gave up 0 bases and J gave up 1 base; unmatched junction bases: 8. This CDR3 is built from 18 residues. This CDR3 is CASSQSFAERGGTDTQYF. In DNA, the CDR3 is TGCGCCAGCAGTCAATCCTTTGCGGAGCGGGGGGGCACAGATACGCAGTATTTT.

On this clone itself: Sequence at one end of the junction differs from germline and may be a read error. Other DNA sequences in this sample translate to the same CDR3. The genes are TRBV18 and TRBJ2-5; 9 bases fit TRBD2. CDR1 is KGHSH and CDR2 is LQKENI in the germline V gene. The CDR3 length is 14 residues. The CDR3 DNA sequence: TGCGCCAGCTCACAGCTAGCGGGGATGAAGACCCAGTACTTC. Translated: CASSQLAGMKTQYF.

The chain carries TRBV9 and TRBJ2-7; 12 bases align to TRBD1. CDR1 is SGDLS, CDR2 YYNGEE, per germline. With 3 bases clipped from V and 5 bases from J, the junction kept 6 bases outside the gene matches. The CDR3 runs to 15 residues. CDR3 amino acids: CASSERDRGLDEQYF. The CDR3 coding sequence is TGTGCCAGCAGCGAGAGGGACAGGGGGCTCGACGAGCAGTACTTC. The full variable domain, its missing parts supplied by reference TRBV9 and TRBJ2-7, is DSGVTQTPKHLITATGQRVTLRCSPRSGDLSVYWYQQSLDQGLQFLIQYYNGEERAKGNILERFSAQQFPDLHSELNLSSLELGDSALYFCASSERDRGLDEQYFGPGTRLTVT.

The chain has TRBV5-8 and TRBJ2-7; 8 bases map to TRBD1. Per the germline V gene, CDR1 is SGHTS and CDR2 is YDEGEE. J gave up 1 base and V 4 bases, and 4 bases lay outside the gene matches. The CDR3 is 14 amino acids. Here the CDR3 reads CASSPGTGSYEQYF. In DNA form, the CDR3 reads TGTGCCAGCAGCCCAGGGACAGGATCCTACGAGCAGTACTTC.

The rearrangement joins TRBV11-2 to TRBJ1-6; unclear D gene. V shed 0 bases and J shed 0 bases, with 9 bases lying between them. CDR3 size: 17 residues. The germline V gene encodes CDR1 SGHAT and CDR2 FQNNGV. The CDR3 loop is CASSLEPLSSYNSPLHF. The DNA of the CDR3 is TGTGCCAGCAGCTTAGAACCGCTGAGCTCCTATAATTCACCCCTCCACTTT. Filled out from reference TRBV11-2 and TRBJ1-6, the complete variable domain reads EAGVAQSPRYKIIEKRQSVAFWCNPISGHATLYWYQQILGQGPKLLIQFQNNGVVDDSQLPKDRFSAERLKGVDSTLKIQPAKLEDSAVYLCASSLEPLSSYNSPLHFGNGTRLTVT.

The genes are TRBV11-2 and TRBJ1-1; tentative D call: TRBD1 (6 bases). CDR1 and CDR2 (germline): SGHAT, FQNNGV. V lost 0 bases, J lost 4 bases, and 12 bases lay in between. This CDR3 spans 15 amino acids. CDR3 nucleotides: TGTGCCAGCAGCTTAGACAGGGGACGGGGCACTGAAGCTTTCTTT. Its translation is CASSLDRGRGTEAFF. The entire variable domain, with the rest obtained from reference TRBV11-2 and TRBJ1-1, is as follows: EAGVAQSPRYKIIEKRQSVAFWCNPISGHATLYWYQQILGQGPKLLIQFQNNGVVDDSQLPKDRFSAERLKGVDSTLKIQPAKLEDSAVYLCASSLDRGRGTEAFFGQGTRLTVV.

This clone was counted once. This sequence joins TRBV19 and TRBJ1-6, with a tentative D call TRBD1 (6 bases). The V and J ends lost 5 bases and 5 bases respectively, with 13 bases between them. The CDR3 covers 15 residues. Germline V gene data show CDR1 as LNHDA and CDR2 as SQIVND (reference sequence). The CDR3 DNA sequence: TGTGCCAGTAGTGGGGGACACCGGCATAATTCACCCCTCCACTTT. It encodes CASSGGHRHNSPLHF.

The V call is TRBV2, the J call TRBJ2-7, with D possibly TRBD2 on 7 matching bases. Germline values: CDR1 SNHLY, CDR2 FYNNEI. V was clipped by 5 bases and J by 3 bases, with 17 bases between them. This CDR3 has 15 residues. The CDR3 bases are TGTGCCAGCAGTCAAGGGGGGGGAGTTGGCTACGAGCAGTACTTC. As protein: CASSQGGGVGYEQYF.

The rearrangement joins TRBV7-7 to TRBJ2-5; 10 bases agree with TRBD2. CDR1 is SSHAT, CDR2 FNYEAQ, per germline (reference sequence). J lost 0 bases, V lost 2 bases, and 0 bases had no gene match. The CDR3 spans 15 residues. The CDR3 protein is CASSLSGGDQETQYF. DNA for the CDR3: TGTGCCAGCAGCTTAAGCGGGGGGGACCAAGAGACCCAGTACTTC.

The chain employs TRBV7-8 and TRBJ1-1; tentatively, D is TRBD1 (6 bases). V shed 4 bases and J shed 5 bases, with 14 bases lying between them. Germline V gene lookup returns CDR1 SGHVS and CDR2 FQNEAQ. CDR3 size: 14 residues. Here the CDR3 reads CASSSLGTGTEAFF. DNA for the CDR3: TGTGCCAGCAGCTCTCTGGGAACAGGGACTGAAGCTTTCTTT.

This chain connects TRBV29-1 to TRBJ1-2, with TRBD1 matching over 7 bases. Germline V gene sequence: CDR1 SQVTM, CDR2 ANQGSEA. CDR3 length: 12 residues. The trim removed 6 bases at V and 6 bases at J, leaving 7 bases unmatched. The CDR3 loop reads CSVEGARNGYTF. In nucleotides, the CDR3 is TGCAGCGTAGAGGGGGCGCGAAATGGCTACACCTTC. Using reference TRBV29-1 and TRBJ1-2 for the parts outside the CDR3, the full variable domain is SAVISQKPSRDICQRGTSLTIQCQVDSQVTMMFWYRQQPGQSLTLIATANQGSEATYESGFVIDKFPISRPNLTFSTLTVSNMSPEDSSIYLCSVEGARNGYTFGSGTRLTVV.

The rearrangement joins TRBV13 to TRBJ2-7, with TRBD1 matching over 9 bases. This CDR3 is 14 amino acids long. The V and J ends lost 5 bases and 7 bases, in that order; junction bases with no gene match: 9. CDR1 and CDR2 from the germline V gene are PRHDT and FYEKMQ (reference sequence). CDR3 DNA sequence: TGTGCCAGCAGCCTTGGACAGGGGCCCCGGGAGCAGTACTTC. It encodes CASSLGQGPREQYF.

This clone has a single count. The chain combines TRBV7-6 with TRBJ1-1, with D uncertain. V was trimmed by 1 base and J by 5 bases, leaving 20 bases between them. This CDR3 is built from 17 residues. Germline V gene sequence: CDR1 SGHVS, CDR2 FNYEAQ. DNA of the CDR3: TGTGCCAGCAGCTTAGAAGCAGTCGATTCGGGTTGGACTGAAGCTTTCTTT. Translation gives CASSLEAVDSGWTEAFF. The full variable domain, with the rest looked up from reference TRBV7-6 and TRBJ1-1, is GAGVSQSPRYKVTKRGQDVALRCDPISGHVSLYWYRQALGQGPEFLTYFNYEAQQDKSGLPNDRFSAERPEGSISTLTIQRTEQRDSAMYRCASSLEAVDSGWTEAFFGQGTRLTVV.